This TCR beta chain originates from a study of spatial heterogeneity in lung cancer (dated by TCRdb to about 2019). Turning to the overall study: Beta-chain transcripts were consistently detected in greater numbers than alpha-chain transcripts, which likely reflects a higher abundance of beta-chain transcripts. At surgery, both alpha and beta chains were TCR-sequenced in some 220 tumor regions, fewer than 80 matched nontumor lung samples and 56 PBMC samples. The study linked features of the TCR repertoire to counts of nonsynonymous mutations, which were determined by whole-exome sequencing of tumor tissue. In non-small cell lung cancer, the study quantitatively compared TCR alpha and beta repertoires across several tumor regions, matched nontumor lung, and blood. In the raw uncorrected reads, each unique combination of TCR and UMI appeared more than ten times on average. Study-level results and caveats: Ubiquitous expanded tumor TCRs showed up in blood more often at tumor resection than at routine follow-up. Additional single-cell paired TCR alpha and beta sequencing was considered necessary to confirm, at a functional level, the hypothesis that regional TCRs recognize regional mutations.

This clonotype was detected a few times. Its antigen specificity is not known. Within one base of it there is no much larger clone, and no base qualities were kept. Based on the germline V gene (reference sequence), the CDR1 and CDR2 sequences are DFQATT and SNEGSKA. The CDR3 goes from the cysteine to the phenylalanine over 15 residues. Only CDR3 DNA remains: 45 bases, in frame from the first base. V and J are trimmed by 4 bases and 2 bases, and the gene matches miss 4 bases of the junction. In light of the paper, this sample's time point label describes: sample taken at primary tumor resection. TCR sequencing used whole RNA extracted from tumor and nontumor lung tissue, or from cryopreserved PBMC samples, without cell sorting. Donors were under 95 patients with early-stage, untreated non-small cell lung cancer from the lung TRACERx cohort. Only patients for whom sufficient RNA was available from at least two tumor regions were selected for TCR sequencing.

The library relied on 5' RACE. Sequencing took place on a NextSeq 500. To allow correction of PCR and sequencing errors, the TCR library protocol tagged every TCR cDNA molecule with a unique molecular identifier. Per the original workflow: TCR identification, UMI-based error correction and CDR3 extraction were all carried out with Decombinator tools. TCRs above a frequency of 2 per 1,000, corresponding to the top 1% of the tumor frequency distribution, were defined as expanded. Rényi diversity was computed with the R vegan package after subsampling each repertoire 100 times to 5,000 TCRs. To build CDR3 similarity networks, amino acid triplet string-kernel similarity was used, and CDR3s were connected when their pairwise similarity was above 0.82. TCRdb itself trimmed the public reads at Q25 with fastp, ran MiXCR and retained productive beta chains. All rows with the same CDR3 protein become a single entry with the most common DNA and genes. What appears here as the V and J calls and clone size reflects TCRdb's work, not the paper's. The sample contains tens of thousands of distinct CDR3 sequences, 10% to 15% of them found a single time. Of the sample, around 4.3% is held by the ten largest clones.

The TCR was taken from a male donor with early-stage non-small cell lung cancer. This specimen consisted of PBMCs, obtained at surgery. This receptor chain uses TRBV20-1 and TRBJ2-7, and TRBD2 aligns with 14 junction nucleotides. The sequenced DNA: TGCAGTGCTATCCCGACTAGCGGGGGGGCCTACGAGCAGTACTTC. Its product reads: CSAIPTSGGAYEQYF.